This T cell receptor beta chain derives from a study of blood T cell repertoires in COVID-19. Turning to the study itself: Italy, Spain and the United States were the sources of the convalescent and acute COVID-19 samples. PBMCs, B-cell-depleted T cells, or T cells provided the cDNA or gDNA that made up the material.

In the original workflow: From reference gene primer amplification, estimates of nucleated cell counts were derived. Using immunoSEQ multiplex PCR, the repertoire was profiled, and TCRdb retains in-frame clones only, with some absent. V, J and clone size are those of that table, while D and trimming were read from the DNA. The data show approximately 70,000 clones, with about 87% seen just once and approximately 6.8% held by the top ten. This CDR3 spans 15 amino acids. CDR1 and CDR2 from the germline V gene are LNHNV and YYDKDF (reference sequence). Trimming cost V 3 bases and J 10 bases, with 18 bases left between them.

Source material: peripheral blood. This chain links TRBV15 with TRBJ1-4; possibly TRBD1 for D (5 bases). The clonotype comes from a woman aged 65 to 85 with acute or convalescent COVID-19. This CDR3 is CATSSPRDGTGKLFF. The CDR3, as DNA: TGTGCCACCAGCAGCCCCCGGGACGGGACTGGAAAACTGTTTTTT. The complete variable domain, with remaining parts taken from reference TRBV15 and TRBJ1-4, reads DAMVIQNPRYQVTQFGKPVTLSCSQTLNHNVMYWYQQKSSQAPKLLFHYYDKDFNNEADTPDNFQSRRPNTSFCFLDIRSPGLGDTAMYLCATSSPRDGTGKLFFGSGTQLSVL.